The subject of this entry is one T cell receptor (beta chain). The V gene lost 2 bases and the J gene lost 0 bases, with 11 bases spanning the gap. Germline CDR1 MNHEY, CDR2 SVGAGI. This CDR3 has 15 residues. Per the original methods: Estimated nucleated cell counts came from reference gene primer amplification. Produced via immunoSEQ multiplex PCR; TCRdb's table is partial and in-frame only. The V and J calls and the clone size are those of that table, but D and trimming were determined from the DNA. The data contain more than 450,000 clones, roughly 87% of them seen just once; the ten biggest clones take up roughly 0.7%. This sample was included in a study of blood T cell repertoires in COVID-19. Study background: Sample material is recorded as cDNA or gDNA derived from T cells, B-cell-depleted T cells, or PBMCs.

Participants were placed into cohorts based on the clinical history they reported. Recovered status in Cohort 3 required two negative PCRs, clearance, or symptom resolution. V gene TRBV6-5 combines with J gene TRBJ2-7; perhaps TRBD2 as D (6 bases). Sequencing was performed on PBMCs or T cells enriched from blood (not recorded which). The receptor was isolated from a woman between 18 and 29 years old who had recovered from COVID-19. The CDR3 sequence is CASSYGGSSSYEQYF. The CDR3, as DNA: TGTGCCAGCAGTTACGGAGGGTCAAGCTCCTACGAGCAGTACTTC.